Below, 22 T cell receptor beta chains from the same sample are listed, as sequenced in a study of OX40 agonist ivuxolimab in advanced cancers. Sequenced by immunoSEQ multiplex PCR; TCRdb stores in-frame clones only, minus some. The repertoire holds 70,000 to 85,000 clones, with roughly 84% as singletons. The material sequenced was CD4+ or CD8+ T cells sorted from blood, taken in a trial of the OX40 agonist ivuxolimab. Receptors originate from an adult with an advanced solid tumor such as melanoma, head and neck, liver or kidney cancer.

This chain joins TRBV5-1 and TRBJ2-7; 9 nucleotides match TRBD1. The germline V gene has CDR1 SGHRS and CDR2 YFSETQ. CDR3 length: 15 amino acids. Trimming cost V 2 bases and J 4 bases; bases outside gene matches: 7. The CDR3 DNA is TGCGCCAGCAGCTTCAATACGGACAGGGGTTACGAGCAGTACTTC. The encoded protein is CASSFNTDRGYEQYF.

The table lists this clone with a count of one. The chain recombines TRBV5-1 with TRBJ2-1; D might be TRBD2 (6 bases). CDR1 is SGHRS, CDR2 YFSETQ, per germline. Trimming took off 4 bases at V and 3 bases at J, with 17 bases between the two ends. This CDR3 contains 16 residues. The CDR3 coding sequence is TGCGCCAGCAGCCGGGGGAGCCCTTCGGTCTACAATGAGCAGTTCTTC. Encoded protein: CASSRGSPSVYNEQFF.

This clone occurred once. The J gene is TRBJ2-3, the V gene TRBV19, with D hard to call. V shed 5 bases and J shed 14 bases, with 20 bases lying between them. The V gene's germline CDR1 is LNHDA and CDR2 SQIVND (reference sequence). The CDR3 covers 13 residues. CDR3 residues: CASSPREYVPSYF. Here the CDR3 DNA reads TGTGCCAGTAGTCCCCGAGAGTATGTGCCGTCGTATTTT.

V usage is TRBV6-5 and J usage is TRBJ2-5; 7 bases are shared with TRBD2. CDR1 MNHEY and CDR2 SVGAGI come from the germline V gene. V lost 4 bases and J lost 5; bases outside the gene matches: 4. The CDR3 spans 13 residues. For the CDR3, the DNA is TGTGCCAGCAGTTGGGGGGGTAGGGAGACCCAGTACTTC. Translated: CASSWGGRETQYF.

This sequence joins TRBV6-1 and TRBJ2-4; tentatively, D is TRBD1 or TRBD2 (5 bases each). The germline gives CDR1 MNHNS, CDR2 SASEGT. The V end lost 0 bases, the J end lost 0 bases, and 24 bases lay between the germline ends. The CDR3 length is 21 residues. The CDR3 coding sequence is TGTGCCAGCAGTGAAGCGCAACGTGGGGGTTACGGCACCCTAGCCAAAAACATTCAGTACTTC. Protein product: CASSEAQRGGYGTLAKNIQYF.

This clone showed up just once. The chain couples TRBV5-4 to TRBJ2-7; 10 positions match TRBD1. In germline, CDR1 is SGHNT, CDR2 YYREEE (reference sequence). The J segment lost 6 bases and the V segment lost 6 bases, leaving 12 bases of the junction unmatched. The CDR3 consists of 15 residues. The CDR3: CASNSRPGQGGEQYF. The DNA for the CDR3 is TGTGCCAGCAACTCCAGGCCTGGACAGGGGGGCGAGCAGTACTTC.

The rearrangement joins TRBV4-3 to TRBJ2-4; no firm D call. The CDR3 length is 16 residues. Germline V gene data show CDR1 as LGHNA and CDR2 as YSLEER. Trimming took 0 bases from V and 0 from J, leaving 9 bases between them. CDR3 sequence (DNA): TGCGCCAGCAGCCAAGATAGGGCAGGAGCCAAAAACATTCAGTACTTC. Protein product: CASSQDRAGAKNIQYF.

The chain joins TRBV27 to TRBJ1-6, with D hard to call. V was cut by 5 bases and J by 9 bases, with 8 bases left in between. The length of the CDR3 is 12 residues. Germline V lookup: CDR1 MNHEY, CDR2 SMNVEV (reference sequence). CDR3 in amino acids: CASSQTLSPLHF. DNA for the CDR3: TGTGCCAGCAGTCAGACTCTTTCACCCCTCCACTTT.

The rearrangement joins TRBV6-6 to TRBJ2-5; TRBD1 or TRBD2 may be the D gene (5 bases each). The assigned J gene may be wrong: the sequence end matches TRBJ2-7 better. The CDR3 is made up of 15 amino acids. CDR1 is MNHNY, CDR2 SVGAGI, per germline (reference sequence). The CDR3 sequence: CASSLSGRTIDEQYF. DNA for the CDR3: TGTGCCAGCAGTTTGTCGGGACGGACAATCGACGAGCAGTACTTC.

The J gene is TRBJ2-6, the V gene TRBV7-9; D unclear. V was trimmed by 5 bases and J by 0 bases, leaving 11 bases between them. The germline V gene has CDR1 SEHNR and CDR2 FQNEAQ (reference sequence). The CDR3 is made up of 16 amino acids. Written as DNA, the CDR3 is TGTGCCAGCAGCGGCCGACCGCACTCTGGGGCCAACGTCCTGACTTTC. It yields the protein CASSGRPHSGANVLTF.

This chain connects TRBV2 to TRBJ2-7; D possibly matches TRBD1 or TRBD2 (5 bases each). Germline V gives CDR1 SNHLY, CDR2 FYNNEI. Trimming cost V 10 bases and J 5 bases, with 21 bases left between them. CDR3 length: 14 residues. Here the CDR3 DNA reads TGTGCCACTGGGGACGATGGGGTCTCAGACGAGCAGTACTTC. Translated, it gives CATGDDGVSDEQYF.

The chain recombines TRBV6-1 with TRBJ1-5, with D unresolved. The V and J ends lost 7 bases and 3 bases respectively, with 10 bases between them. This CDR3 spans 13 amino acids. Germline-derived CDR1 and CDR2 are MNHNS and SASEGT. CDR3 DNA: TGTGCCAGCATGCTCAGACTCAATCAGCCCCAGCATTTT. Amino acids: CASMLRLNQPQHF.

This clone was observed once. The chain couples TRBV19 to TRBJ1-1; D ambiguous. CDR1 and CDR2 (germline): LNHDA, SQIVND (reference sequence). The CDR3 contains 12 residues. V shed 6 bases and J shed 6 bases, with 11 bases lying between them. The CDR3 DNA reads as TGTGCCAGTAGCACGAGGTTGGCTGAAGCTTTCTTT. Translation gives CASSTRLAEAFF. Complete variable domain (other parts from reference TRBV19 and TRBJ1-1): DGGITQSPKYLFRKEGQNVTLSCEQNLNHDAMYWYRQDPGQGLRLIYYSQIVNDFQKGDIAEGYSVSREKKESFPLTVTSAQKNPTAFYLCASSTRLAEAFFGQGTRLTVV.

The CDR3 region is CASSSPRASGRAWEQYF. DNA for the CDR3: TGTGCCAGCAGTTCTCCTCGGGCTAGCGGGAGGGCGTGGGAGCAGTACTTC. The gene calls are TRBV27 and TRBJ2-7; 12 nucleotides align to TRBD2. The junction had 14 bases not matched to a gene; V was cut back by 4 bases and J by 7 bases. There are 17 residues in the CDR3. CDR1 MNHEY and CDR2 SMNVEV come from the germline V gene (reference sequence).

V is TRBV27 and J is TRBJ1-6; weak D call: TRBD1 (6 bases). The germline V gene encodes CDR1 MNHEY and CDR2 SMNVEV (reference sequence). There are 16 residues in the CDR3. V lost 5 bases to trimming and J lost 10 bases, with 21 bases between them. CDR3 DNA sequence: TGTGCCAGCAGTACGATCCTCAGGGGAATGGAATCACCCCTCCACTTT. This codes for CASSTILRGMESPLHF.

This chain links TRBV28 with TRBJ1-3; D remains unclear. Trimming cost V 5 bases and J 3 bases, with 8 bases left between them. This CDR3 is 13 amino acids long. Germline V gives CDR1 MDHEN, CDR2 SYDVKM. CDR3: CASSTEIGNTIYF. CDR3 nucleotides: TGTGCCAGCAGTACAGAGATTGGAAACACCATATATTTT.

This chain's CDR3 is CASSFFAKAKNIQYF. The CDR3 DNA is TGTGCCAGTAGTTTTTTCGCTAAAGCCAAAAACATTCAGTACTTC. V and J are TRBV19 and TRBJ2-4; D is unresolved. The V end was cut by 5 bases, the J end by 0 bases, with 11 bases between. This CDR3 has 15 residues. CDR1 LNHDA and CDR2 SQIVND come from the germline V gene (reference sequence).

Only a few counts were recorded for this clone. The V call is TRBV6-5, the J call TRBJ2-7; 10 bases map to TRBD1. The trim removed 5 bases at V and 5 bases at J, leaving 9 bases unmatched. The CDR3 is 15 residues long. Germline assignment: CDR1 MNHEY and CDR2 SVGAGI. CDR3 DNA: TGTGCCAGCAGTGGTCATGGGACAGGGGAGGACGAGCAGTACTTC. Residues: CASSGHGTGEDEQYF.

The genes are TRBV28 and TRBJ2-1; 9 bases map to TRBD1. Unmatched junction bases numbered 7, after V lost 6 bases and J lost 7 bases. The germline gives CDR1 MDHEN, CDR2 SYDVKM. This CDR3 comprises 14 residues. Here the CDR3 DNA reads TGTGCCAGCAGACCCCCGGACAGGGGAAATGAGCAGTTCTTC. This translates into CASRPPDRGNEQFF.

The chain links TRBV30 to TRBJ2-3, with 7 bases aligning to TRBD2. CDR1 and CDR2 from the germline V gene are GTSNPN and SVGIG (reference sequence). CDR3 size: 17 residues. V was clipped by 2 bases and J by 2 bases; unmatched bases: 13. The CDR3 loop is CAWSLGEGRINTDTQYF. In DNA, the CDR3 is TGTGCCTGGAGTTTGGGGGAGGGCCGAATTAACACAGATACGCAGTATTTT.

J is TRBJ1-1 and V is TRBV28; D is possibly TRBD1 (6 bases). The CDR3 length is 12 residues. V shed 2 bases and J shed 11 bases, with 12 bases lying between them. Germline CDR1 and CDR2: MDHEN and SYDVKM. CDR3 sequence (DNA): TGTGCCAGCAGTTTACGGGGGCTGGTGGCTTTCTTT. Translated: CASSLRGLVAFF.

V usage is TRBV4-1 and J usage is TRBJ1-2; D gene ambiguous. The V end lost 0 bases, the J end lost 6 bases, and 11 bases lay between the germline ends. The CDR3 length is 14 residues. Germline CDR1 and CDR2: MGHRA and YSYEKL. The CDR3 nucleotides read TGCGCCAGCAGCCAAGAAGGCCCTAGGAATGGCTACACCTTC. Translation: CASSQEGPRNGYTF.